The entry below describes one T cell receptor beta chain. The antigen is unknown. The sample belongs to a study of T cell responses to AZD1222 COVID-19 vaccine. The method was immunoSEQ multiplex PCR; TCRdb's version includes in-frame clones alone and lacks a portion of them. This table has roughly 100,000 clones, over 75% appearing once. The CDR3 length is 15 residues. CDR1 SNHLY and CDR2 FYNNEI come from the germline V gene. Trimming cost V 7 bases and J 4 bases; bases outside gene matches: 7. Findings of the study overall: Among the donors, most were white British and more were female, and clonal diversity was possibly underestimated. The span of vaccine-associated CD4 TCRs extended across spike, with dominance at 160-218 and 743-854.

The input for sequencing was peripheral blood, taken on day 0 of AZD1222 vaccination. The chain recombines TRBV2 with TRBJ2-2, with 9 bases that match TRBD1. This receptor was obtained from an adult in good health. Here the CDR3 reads CASNPGQGGTGELFF. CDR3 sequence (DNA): TGTGCCAGCAATCCGGGACAGGGAGGCACCGGGGAGCTGTTTTTT.